The clone carrying this TCR beta chain was found many times. This record comes from a study of T cells after yellow fever vaccination. TCRdb independently ran MiXCR on the 5' RACE reads; one entry per CDR3 protein. Of about 430,000 distinct CDR3 sequences in the sample, about 17% were seen once. This CDR3 contains 12 residues. Between the trimmed V and J ends, which lost 3 bases and 1 base, there was a span of 6 bases. Germline V CDR1 and CDR2: DFQATT, SNEGSKA (reference sequence). This specimen was PBMCs, taken before the yellow fever booster vaccination. The TCR sequence derives from a man younger than 35 who received the YFV17D yellow fever vaccine. The V and J genes are TRBV20-1 and TRBJ2-5, with a tentative D call TRBD2 (5 bases). The CDR3 loop is CSARGSQETQYF. CDR3 in DNA: TGCAGTGCTAGGGGGAGCCAAGAGACCCAGTACTTC.